This T cell receptor (beta chain) was captured in a study of cytomegalovirus exposure and HLA in healthy donors. Study results and caveats: Investigators reported some 150 TCR beta chains as tied to cytomegalovirus. TCR clusters originating in the first cohort tended to co-occur in the 120 validation repertoires, according to a later analysis.

The study drew the donors from its roughly 120-subject validation cohort, separate from the approximately 700-subject first cohort. The length of the CDR3 is 16 residues. After removal of 4 bases from V and 9 bases from J, the junction contained 14 bases not matched to a gene. CDR1 and CDR2 from the germline V gene are SEHNR and FQNEAQ (reference sequence). In its sample, this clone was seen once. As yet, its antigen is unknown. Only in-frame clones appear in the TCRdb table, and some are missing; sequencing was by immunoSEQ multiplex PCR. This table has about 160,000 clones, just under 90% appearing once.

Sequencing was carried out using PBMCs. The sequence derives from a woman aged 18-29 years in good health and CMV-seropositive. The chain joins TRBV7-9 to TRBJ2-1; 8 nucleotides match TRBD1. This chain's CDR3 is CASSSLDLTGVGEQFF. CDR3 bases: TGTGCCAGCAGCTCACTCGACCTGACAGGGGTAGGTGAGCAGTTCTTC.